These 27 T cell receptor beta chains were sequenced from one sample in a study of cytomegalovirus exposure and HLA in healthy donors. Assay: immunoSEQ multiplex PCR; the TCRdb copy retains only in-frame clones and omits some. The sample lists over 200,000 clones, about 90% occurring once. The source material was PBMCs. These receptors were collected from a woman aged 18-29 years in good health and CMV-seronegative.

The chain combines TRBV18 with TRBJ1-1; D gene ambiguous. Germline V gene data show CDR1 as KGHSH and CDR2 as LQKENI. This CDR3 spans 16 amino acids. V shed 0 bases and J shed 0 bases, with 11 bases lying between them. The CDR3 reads CASSPPLGSMNTEAFF. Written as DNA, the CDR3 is TGTGCCAGCTCACCACCTCTAGGCTCCATGAACACTGAAGCTTTCTTT.

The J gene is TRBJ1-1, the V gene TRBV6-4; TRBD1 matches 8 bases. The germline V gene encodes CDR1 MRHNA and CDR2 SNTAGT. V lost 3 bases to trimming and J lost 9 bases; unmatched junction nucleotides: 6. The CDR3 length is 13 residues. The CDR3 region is CASSEVFRGQAFF. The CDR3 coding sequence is TGTGCCAGCAGTGAAGTTTTCAGGGGGCAAGCTTTCTTT.

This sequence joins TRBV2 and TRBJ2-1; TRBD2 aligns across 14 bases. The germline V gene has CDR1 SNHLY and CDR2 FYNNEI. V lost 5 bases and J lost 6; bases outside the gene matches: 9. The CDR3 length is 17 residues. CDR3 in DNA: TGTGCCAGCAGTCCGTTAGGACTAGCGGGAGGAGGCAATGAGCAGTTCTTC. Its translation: CASSPLGLAGGGNEQFF.

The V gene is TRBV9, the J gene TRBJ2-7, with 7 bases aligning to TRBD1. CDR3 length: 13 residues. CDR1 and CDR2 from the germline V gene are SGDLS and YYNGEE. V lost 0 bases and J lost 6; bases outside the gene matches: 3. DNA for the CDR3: TGTGCCAGCAGCGTAGTAAACAGGGGCGAGCAGTACTTC. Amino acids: CASSVVNRGEQYF.

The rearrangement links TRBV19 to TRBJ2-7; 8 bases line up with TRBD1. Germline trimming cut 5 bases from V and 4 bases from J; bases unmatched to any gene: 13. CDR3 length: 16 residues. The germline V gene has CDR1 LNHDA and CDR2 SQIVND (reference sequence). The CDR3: CASSGLPGQVGYEQYF. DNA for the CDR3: TGTGCCAGTAGTGGTTTACCGGGACAGGTAGGGTACGAGCAGTACTTC.

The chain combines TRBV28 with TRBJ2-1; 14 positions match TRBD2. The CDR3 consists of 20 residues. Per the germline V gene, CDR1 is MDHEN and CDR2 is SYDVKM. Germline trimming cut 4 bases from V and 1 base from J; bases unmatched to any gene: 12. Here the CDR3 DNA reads TGTGCCAGCAGTTCTCACGGGACTAGCGGGAGTGAACTTTCCTACAATGAGCAGTTCTTC. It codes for CASSSHGTSGSELSYNEQFF.

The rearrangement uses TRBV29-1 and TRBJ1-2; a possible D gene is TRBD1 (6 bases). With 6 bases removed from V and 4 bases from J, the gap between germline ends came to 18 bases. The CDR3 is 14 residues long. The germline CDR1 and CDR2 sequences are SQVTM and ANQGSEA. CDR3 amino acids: CSVMDRPVRYGYTF. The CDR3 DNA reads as TGCAGCGTAATGGACAGACCTGTTCGCTATGGCTACACCTTC. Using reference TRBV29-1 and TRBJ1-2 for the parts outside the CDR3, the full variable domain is SAVISQKPSRDICQRGTSLTIQCQVDSQVTMMFWYRQQPGQSLTLIATANQGSEATYESGFVIDKFPISRPNLTFSTLTVSNMSPEDSSIYLCSVMDRPVRYGYTFGSGTRLTVV.

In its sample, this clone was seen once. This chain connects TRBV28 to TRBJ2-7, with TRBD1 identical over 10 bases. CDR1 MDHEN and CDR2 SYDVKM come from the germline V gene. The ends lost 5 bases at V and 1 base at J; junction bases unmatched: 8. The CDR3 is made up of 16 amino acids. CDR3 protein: CASSRQGAGMSYEQYF. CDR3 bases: TGTGCCAGCAGTCGACAGGGGGCAGGAATGTCCTACGAGCAGTACTTC.

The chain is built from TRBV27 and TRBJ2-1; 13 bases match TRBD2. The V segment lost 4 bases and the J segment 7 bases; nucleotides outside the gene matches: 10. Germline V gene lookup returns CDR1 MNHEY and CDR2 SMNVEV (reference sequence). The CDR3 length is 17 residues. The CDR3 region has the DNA TGTGCCAGCAGTTCGATCACTAGCGGGAGGGCCCGGAATGAGCAGTTCTTC. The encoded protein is CASSSITSGRARNEQFF.

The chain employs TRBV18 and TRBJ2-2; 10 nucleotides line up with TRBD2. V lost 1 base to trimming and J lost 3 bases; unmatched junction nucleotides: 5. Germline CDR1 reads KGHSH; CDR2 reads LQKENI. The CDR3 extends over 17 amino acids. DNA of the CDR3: TGTGCCAGCTCACCACGGATTAGCGGGAGGCACACCGGGGAGCTGTTTTTT. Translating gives CASSPRISGRHTGELFF.

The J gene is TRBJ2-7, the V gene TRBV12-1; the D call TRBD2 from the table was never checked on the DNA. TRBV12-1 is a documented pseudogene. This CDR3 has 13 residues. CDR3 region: CASSSNYSYEQYF. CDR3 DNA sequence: TGTGCCAGCAGCTCCAACTACTCCTACGAGCAGTACTTC.

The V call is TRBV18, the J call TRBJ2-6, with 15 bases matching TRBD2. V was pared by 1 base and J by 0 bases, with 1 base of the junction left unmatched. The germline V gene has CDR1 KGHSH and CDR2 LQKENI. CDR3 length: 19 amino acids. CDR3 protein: CASSPLGLAGGSGANVLTF. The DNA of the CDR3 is TGTGCCAGCTCACCACTGGGACTAGCGGGGGGCTCTGGGGCCAACGTCCTGACTTTC.

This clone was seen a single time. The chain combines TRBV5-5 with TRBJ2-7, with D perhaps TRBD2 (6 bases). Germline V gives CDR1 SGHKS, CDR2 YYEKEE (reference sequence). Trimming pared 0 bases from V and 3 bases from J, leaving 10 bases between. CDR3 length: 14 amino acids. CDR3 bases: TGTGCCAGCAGCTTGGGCGGGAATGGCTACGAGCAGTACTTC. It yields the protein CASSLGGNGYEQYF.

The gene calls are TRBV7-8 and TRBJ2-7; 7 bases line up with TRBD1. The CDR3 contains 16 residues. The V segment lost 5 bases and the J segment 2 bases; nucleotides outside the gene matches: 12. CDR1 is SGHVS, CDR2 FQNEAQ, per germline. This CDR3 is CASSARQGFGTYEQYF. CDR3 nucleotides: TGTGCCAGCAGCGCCCGACAGGGATTCGGCACCTACGAGCAGTACTTC.

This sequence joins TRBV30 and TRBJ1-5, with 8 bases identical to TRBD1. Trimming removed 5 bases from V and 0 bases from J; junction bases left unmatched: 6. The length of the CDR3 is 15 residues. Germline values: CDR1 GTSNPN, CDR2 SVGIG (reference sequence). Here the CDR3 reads CAWAPGTGSNQPQHF. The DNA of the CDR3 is TGTGCCTGGGCCCCCGGGACAGGTAGCAATCAGCCCCAGCATTTT. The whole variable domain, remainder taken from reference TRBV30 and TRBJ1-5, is SQTIHQWPATLVQPVGSPLSLECTVEGTSNPNLYWYRQAAGRGLQLLFYSVGIGQISSEVPQNLSASRPQDRQFILSSKKLLLSDSGFYLCAWAPGTGSNQPQHFGDGTRLSIL.

CDR3 DNA: TGTGCCAGCATGAAGCCCACAGGGTCCGAGCAGTACTTC. Translated, it gives CASMKPTGSEQYF. This chain connects TRBV2 to TRBJ2-7; D may be TRBD1 (6 bases). In germline, CDR1 is SNHLY, CDR2 FYNNEI. Trimming stripped 7 bases from V and 6 bases from J, with 16 bases between. CDR3 length: 13 residues.

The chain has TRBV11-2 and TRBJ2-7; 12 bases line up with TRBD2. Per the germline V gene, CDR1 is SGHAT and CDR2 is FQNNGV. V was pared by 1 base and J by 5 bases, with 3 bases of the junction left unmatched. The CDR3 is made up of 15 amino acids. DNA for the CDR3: TGTGCCAGCAGCTTAGCTAGCGGGAGGGTAAACGAGCAGTACTTC. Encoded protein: CASSLASGRVNEQYF.

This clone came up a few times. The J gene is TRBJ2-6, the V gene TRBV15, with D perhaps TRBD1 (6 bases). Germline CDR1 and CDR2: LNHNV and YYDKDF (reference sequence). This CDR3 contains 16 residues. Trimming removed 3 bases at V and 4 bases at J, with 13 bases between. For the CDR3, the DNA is TGTGCCACCAGCAGGGATACAGGGTTCGGGGCCAACGTCCTGACTTTC. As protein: CATSRDTGFGANVLTF.

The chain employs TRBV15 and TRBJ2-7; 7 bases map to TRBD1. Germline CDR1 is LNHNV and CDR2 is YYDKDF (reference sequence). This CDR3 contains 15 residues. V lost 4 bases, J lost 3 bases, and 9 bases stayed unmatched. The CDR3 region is CATSTDREWVYEQYF. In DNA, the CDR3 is TGTGCCACCAGCACTGACAGGGAATGGGTCTACGAGCAGTACTTC.

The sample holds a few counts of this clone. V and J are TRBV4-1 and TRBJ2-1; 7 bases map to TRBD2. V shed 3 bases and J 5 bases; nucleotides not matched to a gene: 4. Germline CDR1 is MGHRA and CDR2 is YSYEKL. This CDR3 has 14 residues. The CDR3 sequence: CASSHETSHNEQFF. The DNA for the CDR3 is TGCGCCAGCAGCCACGAGACTAGCCACAATGAGCAGTTCTTC.

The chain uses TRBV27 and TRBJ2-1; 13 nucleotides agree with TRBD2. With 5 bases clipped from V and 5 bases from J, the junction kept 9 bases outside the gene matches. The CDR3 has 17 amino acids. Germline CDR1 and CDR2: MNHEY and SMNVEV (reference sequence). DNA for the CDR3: TGTGCCAGCAGTCACGGACTAGCGGGAGTTGGGGACAATGAGCAGTTCTTC. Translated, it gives CASSHGLAGVGDNEQFF.

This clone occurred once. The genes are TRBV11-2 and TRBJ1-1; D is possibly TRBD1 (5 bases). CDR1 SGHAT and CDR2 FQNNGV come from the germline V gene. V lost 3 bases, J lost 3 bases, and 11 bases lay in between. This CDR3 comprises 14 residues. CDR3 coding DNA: TGTGCCAGCAGCTTCGGGGGTTGGTACACTGAAGCTTTCTTT. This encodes CASSFGGWYTEAFF.

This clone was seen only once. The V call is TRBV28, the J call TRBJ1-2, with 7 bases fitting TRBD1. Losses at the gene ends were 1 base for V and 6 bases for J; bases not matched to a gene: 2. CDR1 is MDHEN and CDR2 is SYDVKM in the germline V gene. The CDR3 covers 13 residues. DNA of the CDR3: TGTGCCAGCAGTTTATTAGGGGGCGATGGCTACACCTTC. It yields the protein CASSLLGGDGYTF.

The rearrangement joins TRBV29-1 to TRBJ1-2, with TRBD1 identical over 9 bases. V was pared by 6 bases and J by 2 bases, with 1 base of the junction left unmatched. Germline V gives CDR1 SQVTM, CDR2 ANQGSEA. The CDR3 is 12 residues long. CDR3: CSVDRGNYGYTF. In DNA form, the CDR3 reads TGCAGCGTCGACAGGGGGAACTATGGCTACACCTTC. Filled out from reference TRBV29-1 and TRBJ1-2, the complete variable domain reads SAVISQKPSRDICQRGTSLTIQCQVDSQVTMMFWYRQQPGQSLTLIATANQGSEATYESGFVIDKFPISRPNLTFSTLTVSNMSPEDSSIYLCSVDRGNYGYTFGSGTRLTVV.

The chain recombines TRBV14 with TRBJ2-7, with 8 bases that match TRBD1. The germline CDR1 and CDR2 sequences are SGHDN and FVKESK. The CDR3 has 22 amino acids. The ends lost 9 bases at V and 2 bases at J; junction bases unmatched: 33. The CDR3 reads CARRPEEKQQGGAERNAYEQYF. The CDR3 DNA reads TGTGCCAGAAGACCCGAGGAGAAGCAACAGGGGGGAGCGGAACGCAATGCCTACGAGCAGTACTTC.

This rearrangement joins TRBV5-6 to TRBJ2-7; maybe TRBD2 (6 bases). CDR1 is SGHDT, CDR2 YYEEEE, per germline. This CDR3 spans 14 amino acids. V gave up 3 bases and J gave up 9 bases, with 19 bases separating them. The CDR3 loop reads CASSYDLGKAGQYF. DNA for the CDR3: TGTGCCAGCAGCTATGACCTAGGGAAAGCGGGGCAGTACTTC.

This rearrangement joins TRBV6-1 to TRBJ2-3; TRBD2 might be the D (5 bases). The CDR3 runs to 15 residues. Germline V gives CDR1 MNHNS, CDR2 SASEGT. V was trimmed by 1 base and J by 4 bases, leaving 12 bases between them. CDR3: CASSEVVGSADTQYF. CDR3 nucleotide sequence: TGTGCCAGCAGTGAAGTGGTGGGGAGCGCAGATACGCAGTATTTT.